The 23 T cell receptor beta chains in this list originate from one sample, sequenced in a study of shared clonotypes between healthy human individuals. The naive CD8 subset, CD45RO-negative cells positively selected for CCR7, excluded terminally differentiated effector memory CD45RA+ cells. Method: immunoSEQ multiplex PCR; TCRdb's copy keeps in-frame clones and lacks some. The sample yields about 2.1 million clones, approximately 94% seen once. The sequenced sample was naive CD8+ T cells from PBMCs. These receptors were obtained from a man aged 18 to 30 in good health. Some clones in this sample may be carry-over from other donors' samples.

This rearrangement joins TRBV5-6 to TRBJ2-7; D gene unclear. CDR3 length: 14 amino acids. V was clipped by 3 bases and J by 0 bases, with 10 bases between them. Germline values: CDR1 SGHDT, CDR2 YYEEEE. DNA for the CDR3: TGTGCCAGCAGCTCCCTGACTCTCTCCTACGAGCAGTACTTC. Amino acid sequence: CASSSLTLSYEQYF. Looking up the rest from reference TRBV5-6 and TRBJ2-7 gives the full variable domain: DAGVTQSPTHLIKTRGQQVTLRCSPKSGHDTVSWYQQALGQGPQFIFQYYEEEERQRGNFPDRFSGHQFPNYSSELNVNALLLGDSALYLCASSSLTLSYEQYFGPGTRLTVT.

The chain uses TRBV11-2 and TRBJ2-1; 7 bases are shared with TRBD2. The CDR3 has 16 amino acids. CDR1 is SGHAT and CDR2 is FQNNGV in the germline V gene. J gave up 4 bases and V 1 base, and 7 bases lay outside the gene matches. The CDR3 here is CASSLAPAGTYNEQFF. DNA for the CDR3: TGTGCCAGCAGCTTAGCGCCAGCGGGGACGTACAATGAGCAGTTCTTC.

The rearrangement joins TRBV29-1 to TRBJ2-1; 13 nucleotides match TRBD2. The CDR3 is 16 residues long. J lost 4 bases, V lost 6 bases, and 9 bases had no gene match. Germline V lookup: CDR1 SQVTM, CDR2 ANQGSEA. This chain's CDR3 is CSVTSGRALSYNEQFF. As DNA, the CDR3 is TGCAGCGTCACTAGCGGGAGGGCCCTCTCATACAATGAGCAGTTCTTC.

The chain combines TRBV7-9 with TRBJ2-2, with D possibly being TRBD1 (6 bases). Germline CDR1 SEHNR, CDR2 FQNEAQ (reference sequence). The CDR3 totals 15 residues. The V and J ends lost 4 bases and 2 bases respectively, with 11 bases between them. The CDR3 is CASSWGRGNTGELFF. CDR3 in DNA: TGTGCCAGCAGCTGGGGCAGGGGAAACACCGGGGAGCTGTTTTTT.

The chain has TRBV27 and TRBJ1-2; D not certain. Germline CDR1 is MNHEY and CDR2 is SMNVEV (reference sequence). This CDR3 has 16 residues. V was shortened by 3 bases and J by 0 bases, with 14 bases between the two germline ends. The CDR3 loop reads CASSFGPGEANYGYTF. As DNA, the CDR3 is TGTGCCAGCAGTTTTGGACCCGGGGAGGCTAACTATGGCTACACCTTC.

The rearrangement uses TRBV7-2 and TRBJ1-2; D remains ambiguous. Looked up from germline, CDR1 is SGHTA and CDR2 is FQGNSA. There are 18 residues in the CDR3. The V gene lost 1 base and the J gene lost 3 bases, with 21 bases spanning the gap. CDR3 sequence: CASSLGFLIRKRDYGYTF. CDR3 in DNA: TGTGCCAGCAGCTTAGGGTTTCTTATAAGGAAACGGGACTATGGCTACACCTTC.

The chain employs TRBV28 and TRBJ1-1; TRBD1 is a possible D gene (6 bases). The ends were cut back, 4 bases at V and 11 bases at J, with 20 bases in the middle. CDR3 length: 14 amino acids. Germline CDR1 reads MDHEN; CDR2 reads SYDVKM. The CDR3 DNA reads TGTGCCAGCAGTTCCGGCACAGGGTGGTACGAGGCTTTCTTT. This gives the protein CASSSGTGWYEAFF.

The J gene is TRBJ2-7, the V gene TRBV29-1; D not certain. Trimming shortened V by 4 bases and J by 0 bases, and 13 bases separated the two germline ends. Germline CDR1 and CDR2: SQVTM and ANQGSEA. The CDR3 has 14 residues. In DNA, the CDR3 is TGCAGCGTTGTAATTCTCGGCCACTCCTACGAGCAGTACTTC. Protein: CSVVILGHSYEQYF.

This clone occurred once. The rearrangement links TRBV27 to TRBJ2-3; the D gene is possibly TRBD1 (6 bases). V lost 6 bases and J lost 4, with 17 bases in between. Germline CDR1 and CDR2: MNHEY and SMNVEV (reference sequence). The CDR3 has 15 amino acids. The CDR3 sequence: CASRGGTTRPDTQYF. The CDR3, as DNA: TGTGCCAGCAGAGGGGGAACGACCAGGCCAGATACGCAGTATTTT.

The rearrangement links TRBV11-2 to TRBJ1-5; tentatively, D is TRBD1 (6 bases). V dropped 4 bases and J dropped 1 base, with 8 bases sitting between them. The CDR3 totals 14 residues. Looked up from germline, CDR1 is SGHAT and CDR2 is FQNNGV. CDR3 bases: TGTGCCAGCAGCTCCGGACAGAGCAATCAGCCCCAGCATTTT. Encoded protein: CASSSGQSNQPQHF.

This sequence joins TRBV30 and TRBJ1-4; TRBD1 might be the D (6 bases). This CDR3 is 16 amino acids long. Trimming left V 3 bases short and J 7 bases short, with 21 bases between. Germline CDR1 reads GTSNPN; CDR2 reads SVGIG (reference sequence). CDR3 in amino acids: CAWSRVPPGQTEKLFF. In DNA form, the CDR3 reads TGTGCCTGGAGCCGAGTTCCTCCAGGACAGACTGAAAAACTGTTTTTT.

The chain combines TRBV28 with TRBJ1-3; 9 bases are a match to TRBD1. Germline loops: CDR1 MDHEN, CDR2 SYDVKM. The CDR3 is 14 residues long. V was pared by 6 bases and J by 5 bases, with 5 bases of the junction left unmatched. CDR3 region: CASSRDRERNTIYF. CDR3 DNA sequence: TGTGCCAGCAGCCGGGACAGGGAAAGAAACACCATATATTTT.

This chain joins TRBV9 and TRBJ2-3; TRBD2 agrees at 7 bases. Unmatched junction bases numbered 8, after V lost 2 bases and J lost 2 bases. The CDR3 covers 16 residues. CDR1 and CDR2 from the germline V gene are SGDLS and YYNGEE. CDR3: CASSVSGGSDTDTQYF. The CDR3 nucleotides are TGTGCCAGCAGCGTCTCAGGCGGGAGTGACACAGATACGCAGTATTTT.

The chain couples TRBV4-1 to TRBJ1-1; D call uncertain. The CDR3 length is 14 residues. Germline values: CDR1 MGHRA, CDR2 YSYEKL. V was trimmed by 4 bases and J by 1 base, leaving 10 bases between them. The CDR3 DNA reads TGCGCCAGCAGCCTAAAGGTAGAGAACACTGAAGCTTTCTTT. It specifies CASSLKVENTEAFF.

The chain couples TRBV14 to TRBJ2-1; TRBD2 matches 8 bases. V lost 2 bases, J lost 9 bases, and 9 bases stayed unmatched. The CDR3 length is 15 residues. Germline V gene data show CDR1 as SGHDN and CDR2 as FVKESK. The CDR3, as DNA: TGTGCCAGCAGCCAACTAGGCCTAGCGGGTAGTGAGCAGTTCTTC. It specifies CASSQLGLAGSEQFF.

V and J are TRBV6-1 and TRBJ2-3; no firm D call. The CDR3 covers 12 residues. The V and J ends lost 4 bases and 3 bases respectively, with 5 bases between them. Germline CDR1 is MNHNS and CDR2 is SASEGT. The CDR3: CASSGLTDTQYF. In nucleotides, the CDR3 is TGTGCCAGCAGTGGGTTAACAGATACGCAGTATTTT.

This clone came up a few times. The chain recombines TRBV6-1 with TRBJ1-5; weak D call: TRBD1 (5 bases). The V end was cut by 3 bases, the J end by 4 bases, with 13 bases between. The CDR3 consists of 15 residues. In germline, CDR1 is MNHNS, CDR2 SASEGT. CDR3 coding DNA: TGTGCCAGCAGTGAGGGACGGCTGATTAATCAGCCCCAGCATTTT. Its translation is CASSEGRLINQPQHF.

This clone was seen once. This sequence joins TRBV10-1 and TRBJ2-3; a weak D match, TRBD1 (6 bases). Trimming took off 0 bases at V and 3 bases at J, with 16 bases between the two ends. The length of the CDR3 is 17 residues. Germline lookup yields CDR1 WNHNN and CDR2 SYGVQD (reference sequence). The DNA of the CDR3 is TGCGCCAGCAGTGAGTCTAGACGGACAGATAATACAGATACGCAGTATTTT. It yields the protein CASSESRRTDNTDTQYF.

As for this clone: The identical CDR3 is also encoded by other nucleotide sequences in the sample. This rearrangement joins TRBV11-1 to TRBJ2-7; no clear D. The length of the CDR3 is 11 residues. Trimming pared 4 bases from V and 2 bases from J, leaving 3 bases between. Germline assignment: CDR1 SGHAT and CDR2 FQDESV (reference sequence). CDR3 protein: CASSSAYEQYF. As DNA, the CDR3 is TGTGCCAGCAGCTCTGCCTACGAGCAGTACTTC.

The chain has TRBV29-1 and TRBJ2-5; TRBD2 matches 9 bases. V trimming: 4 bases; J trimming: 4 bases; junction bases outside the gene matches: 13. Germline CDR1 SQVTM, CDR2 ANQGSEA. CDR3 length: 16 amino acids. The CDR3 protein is CSVVFSGSWKGETQYF. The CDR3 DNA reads TGCAGCGTTGTTTTTAGCGGGAGTTGGAAGGGAGAGACCCAGTACTTC.

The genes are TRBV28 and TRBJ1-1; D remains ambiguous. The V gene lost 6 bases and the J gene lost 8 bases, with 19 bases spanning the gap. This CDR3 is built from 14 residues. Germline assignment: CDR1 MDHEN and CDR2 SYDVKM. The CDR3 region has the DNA TGTGCCAGCAGAGTCGGGAGCTCCAGCACCGAAGCTTTCTTT. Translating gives CASRVGSSSTEAFF. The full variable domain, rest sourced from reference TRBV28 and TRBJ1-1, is DVKVTQSSRYLVKRTGEKVFLECVQDMDHENMFWYRQDPGLGLRLIYFSYDVKMKEKGDIPEGYSVSREKKERFSLILESASTNQTSMYLCASRVGSSSTEAFFGQGTRLTVV.

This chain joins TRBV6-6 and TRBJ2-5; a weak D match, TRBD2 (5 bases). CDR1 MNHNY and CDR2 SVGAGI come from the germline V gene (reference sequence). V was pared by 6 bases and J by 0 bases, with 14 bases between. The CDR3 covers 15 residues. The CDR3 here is CASSSTGIDQETQYF. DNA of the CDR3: TGTGCCAGCAGCTCGACGGGGATCGACCAAGAGACCCAGTACTTC.

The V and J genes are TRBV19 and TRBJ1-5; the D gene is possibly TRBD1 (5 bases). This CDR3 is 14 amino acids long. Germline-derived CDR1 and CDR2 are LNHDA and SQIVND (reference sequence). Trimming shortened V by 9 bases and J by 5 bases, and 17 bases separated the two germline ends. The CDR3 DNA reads TGTGCCAGCCGGTATCGGGGCGGTTATCAGCCCCAGCATTTT. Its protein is CASRYRGGYQPQHF. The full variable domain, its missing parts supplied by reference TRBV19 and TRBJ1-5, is DGGITQSPKYLFRKEGQNVTLSCEQNLNHDAMYWYRQDPGQGLRLIYYSQIVNDFQKGDIAEGYSVSREKKESFPLTVTSAQKNPTAFYLCASRYRGGYQPQHFGDGTRLSIL.